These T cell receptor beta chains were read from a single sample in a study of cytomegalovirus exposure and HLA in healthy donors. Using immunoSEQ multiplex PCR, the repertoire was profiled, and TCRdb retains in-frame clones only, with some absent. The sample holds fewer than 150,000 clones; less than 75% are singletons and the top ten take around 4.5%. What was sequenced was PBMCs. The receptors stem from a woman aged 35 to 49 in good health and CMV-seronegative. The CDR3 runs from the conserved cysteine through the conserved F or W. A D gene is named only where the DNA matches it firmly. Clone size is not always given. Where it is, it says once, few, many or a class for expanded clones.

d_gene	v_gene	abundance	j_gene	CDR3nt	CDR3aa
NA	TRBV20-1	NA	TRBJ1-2	TGCAGTGCCAAAGTCGGGTATGGCTACACCTTC	CSAKVGYGYTF
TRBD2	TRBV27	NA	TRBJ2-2	TGTGCCACCCAGCTAGCGGGTTATTCCGGGGAGCTGTTTTTT	CATQLAGYSGELFF
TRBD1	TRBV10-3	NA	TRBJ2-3	TGTGCCATCAGGAGCCCTACAGGGGAAACAGATACGCAGTATTTT	CAIRSPTGETDTQYF
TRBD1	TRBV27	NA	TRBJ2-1	TGTGCCAGCAGTGTTTTCCTTGACAGGGGCGAGCAGTTCTTC	CASSVFLDRGEQFF
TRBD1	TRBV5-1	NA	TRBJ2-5	TGCGCCAGCAGCTTGGGACAGGGCCCCCTAGAGACCCAGTACTTC	CASSLGQGPLETQYF
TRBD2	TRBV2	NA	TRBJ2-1	TGTGCCAGCCATCCTAGGCTGGGCGGGAGCTGGGCCTCCAATGAGCAGTTCTTC	CASHPRLGGSWASNEQFF
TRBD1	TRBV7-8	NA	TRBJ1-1	TGTGCCAGCAGCATATACAGGGGCACGGCTGAAGCTTTCTTT	CASSIYRGTAEAFF
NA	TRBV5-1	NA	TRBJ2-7	TGCGCCAGCAGCTTGGTGGCAGGGGGGCTTCGGGAGCAGTACTTC	CASSLVAGGLREQYF
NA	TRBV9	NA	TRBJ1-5	TGTGCCAGCAGCGTAGGAGCAGGACACGGCGAAGGGCCCCAGCATTTT	CASSVGAGHGEGPQHF
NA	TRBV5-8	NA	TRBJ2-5	TGTGCCAGCAGCCTGACTCAAGAGACCCAGTACTTC	CASSLTQETQYF
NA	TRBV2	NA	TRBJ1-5	TGTGCCAGCAGTGAAGAACAGGGCGTACAGCCCCAGCATTTT	CASSEEQGVQPQHF
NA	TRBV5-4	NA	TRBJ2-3	TGTGCCAGCAGCCGCCCCCCCGGGGGGCCCCAGGATACGCAGTATTTT	CASSRPPGGPQDTQYF
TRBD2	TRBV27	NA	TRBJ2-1	TGTGCCAGCAGTTTTGGGACTAGCGCCATCTCCTACAATGAGCAGTTCTTC	CASSFGTSAISYNEQFF
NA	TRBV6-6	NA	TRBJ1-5	TGTGCCAGCAGTTACTCCAGCAGGGGTGGCCAGCCCCAGCATTTT	CASSYSSRGGQPQHF
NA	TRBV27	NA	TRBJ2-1	TGTGCCAGCAAAGGATGGCAGGGGAGGGTGATTGAGCAGTTCTTC	CASKGWQGRVIEQFF
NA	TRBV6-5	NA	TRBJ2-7	TGTGCCAGCCGAAAGGGGGGGAGGGAGCAGTACTTC	CASRKGGREQYF
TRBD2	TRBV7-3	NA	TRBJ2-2	TGTGCCAGCAGCTCGAGCGGGGGTTGGACCGGGGAGCTGTTTTTT	CASSSSGGWTGELFF
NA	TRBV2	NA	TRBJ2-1	TGTGCCAGCAGCCCCGAGTGGGGGGTTCCCTACAATGAGCAGTTCTTC	CASSPEWGVPYNEQFF
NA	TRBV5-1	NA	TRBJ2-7	TGCGCCAGCAGCTTGGCTATAGGGGAACTTACCTACGAGCAGTACTTC	CASSLAIGELTYEQYF
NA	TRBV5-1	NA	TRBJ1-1	TGCGCCAGCAGCTTACAGGGAGACACTGAAGCTTTCTTT	CASSLQGDTEAFF
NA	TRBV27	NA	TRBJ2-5	TGTGCCAGCAGTTGGAGGGGAATGGAGACCCAGTACTTC	CASSWRGMETQYF
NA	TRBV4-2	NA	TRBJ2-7	TGTGCCAGCAGCCAGGCTTCGGGACAAGGCTACGAGCAGTACTTC	CASSQASGQGYEQYF
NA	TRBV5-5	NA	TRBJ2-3	TGTGCCAGCAGCTCGGGAGTGGGTGATACGTCGCAGTATTTT	CASSSGVGDTSQYF
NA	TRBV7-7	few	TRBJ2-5	TGTGCTAGCAGCTTAGACGGCAGGGTGGGGGAGACCCAGTACTTC	CASSLDGRVGETQYF
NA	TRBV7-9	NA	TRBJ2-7	TGTGCCAGCAGCTCGGGGGGCGGGACTGATCCTTCCTACGAGCAGTACTTC	CASSSGGGTDPSYEQYF
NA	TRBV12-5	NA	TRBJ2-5	TGTGCTAGTGGTTTGTTGGTGGGGGCGAGCCAAGAGACCCAGTACTTC	CASGLLVGASQETQYF
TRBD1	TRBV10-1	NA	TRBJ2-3	TGCGCCAGCAGCCGGGACAGGGGGCTGGAAGATACGCAGTATTTT	CASSRDRGLEDTQYF
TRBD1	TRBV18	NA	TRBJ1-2	TGTGCCAGCTCAACCACCCTCGGACAGGGGAACTATGGCTACACCTTC	CASSTTLGQGNYGYTF
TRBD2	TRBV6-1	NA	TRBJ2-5	TGTGCCAGCAGGCGGTCGGGAGGGCTCCAAGAGACCCAGTACTTC	CASRRSGGLQETQYF
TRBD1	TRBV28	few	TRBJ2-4	TGTGCCACGACAGGGCCGGGGTCCATTCAGTACTTC	CATTGPGSIQYF
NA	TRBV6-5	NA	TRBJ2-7	TGTGCCAGCACCATGACTAGTCTCGGCGAGCAGTACTTC	CASTMTSLGEQYF
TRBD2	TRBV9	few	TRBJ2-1	TGTGCCAGCAGCGAAACTAGCGGGGGAGTTTACAATGAGCAGTTCTTC	CASSETSGGVYNEQFF
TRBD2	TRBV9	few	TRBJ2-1	TGTGCCAGCAGCCCGCGGGAGAGCCCTGGCTACAATGAGCAGTTCTTC	CASSPRESPGYNEQFF
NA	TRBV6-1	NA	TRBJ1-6	TGTGCCAGCAGTGATTTCTCGAGACCCCTCCACTTT	CASSDFSRPLHF
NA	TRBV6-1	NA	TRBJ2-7	TGTGCCAGCAGTGTCCTCTGGGGGCGCAACGAGCAGTACTTC	CASSVLWGRNEQYF
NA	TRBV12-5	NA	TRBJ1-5	TGTGCTAGTGCCTCTCGGGCGGGATGGGGGCCCCAGCATTTT	CASASRAGWGPQHF
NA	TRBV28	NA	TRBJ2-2	TGTGCCAGCAGTTTTGTGGGAGTAGTCACCGGGGAGCTGTTTTTT	CASSFVGVVTGELFF
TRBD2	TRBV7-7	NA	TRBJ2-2	TGTGCCAGCAGCCCGGGACTAGCGAACACCGGGGAGCTGTTTTTT	CASSPGLANTGELFF
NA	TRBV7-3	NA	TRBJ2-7	TGTGCCAGCAGCTTAACGCCAGCGTCAAGCTCCTACGAGCAGTACTTC	CASSLTPASSSYEQYF
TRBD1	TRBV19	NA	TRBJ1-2	TGTGCCAGTAGAACAACAGGGGCCCTAACCTATGGCTACACCTTC	CASRTTGALTYGYTF
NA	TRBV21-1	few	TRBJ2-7	TGTGCCAGCAGCAAAGCGCTTTTTACAAGCGAGATTCATTACGAGCAGTACTTC	CASSKALFTSEIHYEQYF
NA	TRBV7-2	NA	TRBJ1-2	TGTGCCAGCAGCTTAGCTTATGACAGGCTCTATGGCTACACCTTC	CASSLAYDRLYGYTF
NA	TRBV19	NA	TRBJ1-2	TGTGCCAGTAGTATCTACAGTAACTATGGCTACACCTTC	CASSIYSNYGYTF
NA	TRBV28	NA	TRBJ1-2	TGTGCCAGCAGTTGGGGGGGCAGGGAACTCTATGGCTACACCTTC	CASSWGGRELYGYTF
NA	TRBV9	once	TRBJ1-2	TGTGCCAGCAGCGCGGACTTTCATGGCTACACCTTC	CASSADFHGYTF
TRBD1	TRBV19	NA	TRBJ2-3	TGTGCCAGTAGTTTGCGACAGGGAACAGATACGCAGTATTTT	CASSLRQGTDTQYF
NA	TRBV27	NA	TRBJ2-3	TGTGCCAGCGGGTACAGGGAAACAGATACGCAGTATTTT	CASGYRETDTQYF
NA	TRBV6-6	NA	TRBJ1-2	TGTGCCAGCAGTTTCCCCGTCACAGGGAGCGTGTATGGCTACACCTTC	CASSFPVTGSVYGYTF
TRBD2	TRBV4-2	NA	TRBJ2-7	TGTGCCAGCAGCCTCGAGCGGGAGGCGGCTTACGAGCAGTACTTC	CASSLEREAAYEQYF
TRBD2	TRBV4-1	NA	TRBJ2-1	TGCGCCAGCAGGCAAGATTTGGCTAGCGGGAGTTCCCGGCGCTACAATGAGCAGTTCTTC	CASRQDLASGSSRRYNEQFF
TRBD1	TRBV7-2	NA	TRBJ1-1	TGTGCCAGCCGGACAGGGCTGAGTACTGAAGCTTTCTTT	CASRTGLSTEAFF